This T cell receptor (beta chain) is from a study of T cells expressing NK-cell markers (dated by TCRdb to 2018 to 2020). Notes on the research overall: About 8 donors provided sorted CD3+CD56+NKG2C+, CD3+CD56+NKG2C- and CD3+CD56-NKG2C+ T-cell subsets, whose TCR beta-chain repertoires were profiled. Randomly selected healthy volunteers, three men and five women, were used as the eight sequenced donors. The libraries were sequenced on Illumina HiSeq 2000/2500, MiSeq or NextSeq, producing 2 x 150 bp reads. Among the eight sequenced donors, only one was HCMV-seronegative, while the other seven were HCMV-seropositive.

HCMV-specific IgG was detected in serum with a commercial ELISA kit to determine HCMV serostatus. Peripheral blood mononuclear cells were isolated from blood by Ficoll density gradient centrifugation. Sequenced on an Illumina HiSeq 2000. TCR beta cDNA libraries were prepared using 5'RACE template switching, which introduced a universal primer site and unique molecular identifiers. Priming for cDNA synthesis came from the TCR beta constant segment, and two successive PCR amplification steps followed. In the authors' own workflow: Reads were demultiplexed and grouped by UMI with MIGEC, and clonotypes were assembled and quantified with MiTCR. Only TCR cDNA sequences supported by at least two reads were kept to exclude erroneous sequences. The tcR package was used for downstream repertoire analysis, and clonotypes were matched across fractions by CDR3 nucleotide sequence plus V segment. VDJmatch was used to annotate antigen specificity against VDJdb, with one amino acid substitution in CDR3 allowed. Through TCRdb reprocessing, the reads give one entry per CDR3 protein sequence; DNA is omitted. The V and J calls were determined by TCRdb, not by the authors. The sample has around 100,000 distinct CDR3 sequences on record. Less than 20% of the sample lies in the top ten.

CDR1 and CDR2 (LNHDA, SQIVND) derive from the germline V gene (reference sequence). The CDR3 holds 14 amino acids from the cysteine to the phenylalanine. The coding DNA is unavailable. General conclusions and limits of the study: In five to seven donors, the dominant CD3+CD56+NKG2C+ clonotypes were found to rank among the top 10 CD8+ clonotypes and to make up 1.0-7.0% of CD8+ T cells. It remained unclear whether the expanded NKG2C-expressing T cell clones were specific for HCMV antigens. Those dominant clonotypes were again the most abundant among CD3+CD56-NKG2C+ cells in a handful of donors, at about 28.3-60.1%.

A note on this clonotype: No antigen is known for it.

The rearrangement joined TRBV19 to TRBJ1-4. The clonotype originates from a woman aged 18-70 years in good health. The sample was blood T cells: a sorted CD56 or NKG2C T cell subset, CD4+ or CD8+ T cells, or bulk PBMC T cells (not recorded which). CDR3 protein: CASSISGSNEKLFF.